This T cell receptor beta chain stems from a study of lymphopenia after photon versus proton radiotherapy. Study outcomes and limitations: Photon-treated patients lost naive T cells and TCR diversity; proton-treated stayed stable. Only patients who died were analyzed for survival; proton advantage is unproven. After lymphocyte nadir, photon-treated repertoires showed oligoclonal expansion, especially CD8+ Temra. A bigger post-nadir fall in TCR diversity correlated inversely with survival time in deceased patients.

The protocol was immunoSEQ multiplex PCR, while the TCRdb copy is restricted to in-frame clones and leaves out a portion. The data hold about 58,000 clones, with approximately 84% observed a single time. Details on this clone: What it recognizes is unknown.

CDR3 length: 16 amino acids. In germline, CDR1 is SGHVS, CDR2 FQNEAQ. V shed 5 bases and J shed 6 bases, with 20 bases lying between them. The sequence derives from a man in his 60s with pancreatic cancer. This chain joins TRBV7-8 and TRBJ2-1, with a tentative D call TRBD2 (6 bases). The sequences come from peripheral blood, collected from a patient treated with proton-based radiotherapy. The CDR3 nucleotides are TGTGCCAGCAGCCAGAGGTCGGCTAGCGTGGTCAATGAGCAGTTCTTC. Translating gives CASSQRSASVVNEQFF.